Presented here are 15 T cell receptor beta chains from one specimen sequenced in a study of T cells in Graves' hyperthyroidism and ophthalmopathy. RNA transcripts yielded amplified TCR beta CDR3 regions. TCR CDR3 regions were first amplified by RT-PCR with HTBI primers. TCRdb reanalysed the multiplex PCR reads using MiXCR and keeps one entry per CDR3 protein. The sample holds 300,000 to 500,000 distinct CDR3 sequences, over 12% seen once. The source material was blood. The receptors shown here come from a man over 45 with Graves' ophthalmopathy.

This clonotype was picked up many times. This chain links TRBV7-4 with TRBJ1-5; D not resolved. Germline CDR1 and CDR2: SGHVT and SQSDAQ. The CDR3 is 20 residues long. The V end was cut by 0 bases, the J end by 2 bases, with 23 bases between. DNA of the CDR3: TGTGCCAGCAGCTTAGCGTTTAGCGACAACAAAAGGATCGGCAATCAGCCCCAGCATTTT. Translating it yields CASSLAFSDNKRIGNQPQHF.

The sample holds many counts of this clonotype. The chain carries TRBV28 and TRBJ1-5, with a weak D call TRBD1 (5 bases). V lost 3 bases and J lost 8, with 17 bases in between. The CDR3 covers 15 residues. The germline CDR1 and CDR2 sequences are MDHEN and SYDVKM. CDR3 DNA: TGTGCCAGCAGTTTGATAGGCCGACGGGGGGAGCCCCAGCATTTT. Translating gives CASSLIGRRGEPQHF.

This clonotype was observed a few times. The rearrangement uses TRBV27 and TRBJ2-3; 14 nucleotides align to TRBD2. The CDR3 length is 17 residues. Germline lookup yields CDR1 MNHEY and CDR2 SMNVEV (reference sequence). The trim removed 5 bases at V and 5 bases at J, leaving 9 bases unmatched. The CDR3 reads CASSPIGTSGSQDTQYF. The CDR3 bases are TGTGCCAGCAGTCCAATCGGGACTAGCGGGAGCCAAGATACGCAGTATTTT.

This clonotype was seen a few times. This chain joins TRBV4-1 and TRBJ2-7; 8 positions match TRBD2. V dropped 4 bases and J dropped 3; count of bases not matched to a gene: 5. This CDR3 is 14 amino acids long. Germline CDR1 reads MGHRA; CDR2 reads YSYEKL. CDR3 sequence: CASSRDRGGYEQYF. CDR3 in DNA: TGCGCCAGCAGCCGGGACCGGGGGGGCTACGAGCAGTACTTC.

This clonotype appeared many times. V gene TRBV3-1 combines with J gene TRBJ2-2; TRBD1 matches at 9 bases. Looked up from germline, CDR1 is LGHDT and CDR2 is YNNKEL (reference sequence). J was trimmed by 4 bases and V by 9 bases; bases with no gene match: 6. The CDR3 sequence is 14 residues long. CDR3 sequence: CASQDRGFTGELFF. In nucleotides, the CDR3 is TGTGCCAGTCAAGACAGGGGGTTCACCGGGGAGCTGTTTTTT.

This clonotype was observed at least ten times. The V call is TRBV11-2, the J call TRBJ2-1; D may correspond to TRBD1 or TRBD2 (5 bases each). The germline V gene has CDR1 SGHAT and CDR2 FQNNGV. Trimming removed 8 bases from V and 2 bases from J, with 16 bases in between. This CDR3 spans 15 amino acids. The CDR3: CASSLRDVAYNEQFF. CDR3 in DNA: TGTGCCAGCTCCCTCCGGGACGTCGCCTACAATGAGCAGTTCTTC.

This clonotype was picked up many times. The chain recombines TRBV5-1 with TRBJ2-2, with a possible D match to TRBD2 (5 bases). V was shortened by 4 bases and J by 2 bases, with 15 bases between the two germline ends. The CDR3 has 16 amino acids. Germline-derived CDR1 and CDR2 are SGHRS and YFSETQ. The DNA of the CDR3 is TGCGCCAGCAGCCACGGACTCGAGCCTAACACCGGGGAGCTGTTTTTT. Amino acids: CASSHGLEPNTGELFF.

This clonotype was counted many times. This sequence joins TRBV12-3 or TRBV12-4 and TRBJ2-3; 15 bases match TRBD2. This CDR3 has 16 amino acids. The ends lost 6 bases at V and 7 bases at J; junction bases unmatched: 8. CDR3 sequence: CASSVAGLAGGHTQYF. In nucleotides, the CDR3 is TGTGCCAGCAGCGTAGCCGGACTAGCGGGAGGGCATACGCAGTATTTT.

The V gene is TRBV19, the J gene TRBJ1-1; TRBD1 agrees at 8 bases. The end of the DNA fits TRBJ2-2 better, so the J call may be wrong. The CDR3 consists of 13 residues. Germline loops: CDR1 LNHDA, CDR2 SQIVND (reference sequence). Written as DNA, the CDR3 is TGTGCCAGTAGTATTAAGGCAGGGGGCAAGCTGTTTTTT. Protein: CASSIKAGGKLFF.

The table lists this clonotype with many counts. Here the CDR3 DNA reads TGCAGTGCCGCGGGGAGCGGGAGGCCGGCCTACGAGCAGTACTTC. This sequence encodes CSAAGSGRPAYEQYF. The V gene is TRBV20-1, the J gene TRBJ2-7, with 9 bases lining up with TRBD2. Germline CDR1 DFQATT, CDR2 SNEGSKA (reference sequence). J lost 2 bases, V lost 6 bases, and 11 bases had no gene match. The CDR3 contains 15 residues.

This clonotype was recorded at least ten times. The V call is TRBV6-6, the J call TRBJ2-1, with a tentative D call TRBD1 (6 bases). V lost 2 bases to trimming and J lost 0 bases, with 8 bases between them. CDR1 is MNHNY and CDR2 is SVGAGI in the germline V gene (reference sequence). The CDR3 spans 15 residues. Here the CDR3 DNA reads TGTGCCAGCAGTTACGAGGGGGTCTCCTACAATGAGCAGTTCTTC. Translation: CASSYEGVSYNEQFF.

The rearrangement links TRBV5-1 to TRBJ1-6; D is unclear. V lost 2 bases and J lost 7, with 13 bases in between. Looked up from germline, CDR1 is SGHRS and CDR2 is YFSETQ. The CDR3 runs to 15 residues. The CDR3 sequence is CASSFDGPGNSPLHF. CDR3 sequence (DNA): TGCGCCAGCAGCTTTGACGGGCCTGGGAATTCACCCCTCCACTTT.

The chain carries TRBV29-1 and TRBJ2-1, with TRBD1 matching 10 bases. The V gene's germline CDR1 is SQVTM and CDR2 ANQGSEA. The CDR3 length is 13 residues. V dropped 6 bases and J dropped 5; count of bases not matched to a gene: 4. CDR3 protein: CSVDRGQNNEQFF. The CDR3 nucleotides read TGCAGCGTCGACAGGGGGCAAAACAATGAGCAGTTCTTC.

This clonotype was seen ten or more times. The CDR3 spells CASSPRASGFANTGELFF. The CDR3 DNA reads as TGTGCCAGCAGCCCCCGGGCTAGCGGGTTCGCGAACACCGGGGAGCTGTTTTTT. This chain joins TRBV11-2 and TRBJ2-2; 8 nucleotides agree with TRBD2. The CDR3 has 18 amino acids. The trim removed 5 bases at V and 0 bases at J, leaving 11 bases unmatched. Germline V gives CDR1 SGHAT, CDR2 FQNNGV.

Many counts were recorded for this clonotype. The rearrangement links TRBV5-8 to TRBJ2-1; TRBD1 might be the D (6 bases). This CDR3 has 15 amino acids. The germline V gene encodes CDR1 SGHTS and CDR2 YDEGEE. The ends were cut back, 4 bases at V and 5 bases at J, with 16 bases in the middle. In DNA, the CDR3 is TGTGCCAGCAGCCCTCACAGGGTTTCGGACAATGAGCAGTTCTTC. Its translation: CASSPHRVSDNEQFF.